Given below is one T cell receptor beta chain in context. The sample is drawn from a study of T-cell reconstitution after alpha-beta-depleted transplantation in children. Unique molecular identifiers were incorporated during preparation of the TCRbeta library. MiXCR, run by TCRdb on the PCR reads, gives a single entry per CDR3 protein. The table records 700,000 or so distinct CDR3 sequences, roughly 13% of them present only once. This CDR3 contains 15 residues. The V gene end was trimmed by 6 bases and the J gene end by 4 bases; junction bases not matched to a gene: 9. The germline CDR1 and CDR2 sequences are LGHNT and FRNRAP.

The sequenced sample was PBMCs, obtained before TCRalphabeta/CD19-depleted stem cell transplant. The chain combines TRBV12-5 with TRBJ2-3, with TRBD1 matching over 8 bases. This receptor was taken from a girl aged 2 to 9 with congenital amegakaryocytic thrombocytopenia, due to receive a stem cell transplant. CDR3 region: CASGPRGQGADTQYF. The CDR3 coding sequence is TGTGCTAGTGGCCCCCGAGGACAGGGAGCAGATACGCAGTATTTT.